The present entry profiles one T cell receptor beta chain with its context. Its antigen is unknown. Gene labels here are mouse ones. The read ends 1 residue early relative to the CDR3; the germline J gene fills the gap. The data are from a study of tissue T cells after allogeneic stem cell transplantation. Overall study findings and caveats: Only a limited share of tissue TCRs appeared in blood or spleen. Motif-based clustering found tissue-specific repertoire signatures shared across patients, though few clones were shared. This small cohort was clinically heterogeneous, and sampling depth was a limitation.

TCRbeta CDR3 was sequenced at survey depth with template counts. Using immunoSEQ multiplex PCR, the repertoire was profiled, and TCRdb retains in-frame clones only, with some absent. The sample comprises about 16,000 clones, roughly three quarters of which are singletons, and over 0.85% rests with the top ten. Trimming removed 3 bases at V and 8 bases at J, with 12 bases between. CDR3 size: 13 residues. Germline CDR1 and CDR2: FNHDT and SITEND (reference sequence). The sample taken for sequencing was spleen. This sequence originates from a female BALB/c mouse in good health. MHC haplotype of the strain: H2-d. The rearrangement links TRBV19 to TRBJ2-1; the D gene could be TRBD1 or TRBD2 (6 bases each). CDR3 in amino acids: CASSRGGKPEQFF. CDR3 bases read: TGTGCCAGCAGTAGAGGGGGGAAGCCTGAGCAGTTC.